The TCR beta chain under discussion was sequenced for a study of shared clonotypes between healthy human individuals. For the study at large: The plates for each donor numbered three CD4 naive, three CD4 memory, two CD8 naive and one CD8 memory. Study outcomes and limitations: The donor pool, a small one, limited the genetic and exposure-history diversity represented.

Using approximately 200 ng DNA, tens of thousands of T cell genomes, the sorted-subset replicate PCRs were run. This table comes from immunoSEQ multiplex PCR, and its TCRdb copy is limited to in-frame clones, with some not included. The sample gives roughly 2.5 million clones, around 94% of which show up once; about 0.13% is in the top ten. In regard to this clone: What it binds is unknown.

Germline CDR1 and CDR2: SGHNT and YYREEE (reference sequence). This CDR3 has 12 amino acids. V was trimmed by 4 bases and J by 0 bases, leaving 3 bases between them. Researchers partitioned CD4+ cells into CD45RA+ naive and CD45RA-negative memory subsets. Sequencing was done on a sample of naive CD4+ T cells sorted from blood. Noted subset: CD45RA+ positively selected. The clonotype originates from a man aged 18 to 30 in good health. This rearrangement joins TRBV5-4 to TRBJ2-3; no definite D call. The CDR3 spells CASSQSTDTQYF. As DNA, the CDR3 is TGTGCCAGCAGCCAAAGCACAGATACGCAGTATTTT.